Described below is a single TCR beta chain sequence and its context. The antigen is undetermined. Profiled with immunoSEQ multiplex PCR; TCRdb holds only in-frame clones, not every one. There are tens of thousands of clones in the sample; roughly 94% occur only once, and roughly a tenth lies in the top ten. V was pared by 2 bases and J by 10 bases, with 4 bases of the junction left unmatched. Germline assignment: CDR1 MDHEN and CDR2 SYDVKM. The CDR3 length is 13 residues. The sample comes from a study of OX40 agonist ivuxolimab in advanced cancers. Blood specimens came from baseline, cycle 4 day 1, and cycle 7 day 1. Notes on the study in general: Among the lowest peripheral clonal expansion occurred in 0.1-3.0 mg/kg partial responders.

This material consisted of CD4+ or CD8+ T cells sorted from blood, taken in a trial of the OX40 agonist ivuxolimab. This clonotype originated in an adult with an advanced solid tumor such as melanoma, head and neck, liver or kidney cancer. The V and J genes are TRBV28 and TRBJ2-1, with 8 bases aligning to TRBD1. The DNA of the CDR3 is TGTGCCAGCAGTTTAACCCGGGACAGGGAGCAGTTCTTC. This sequence encodes CASSLTRDREQFF.